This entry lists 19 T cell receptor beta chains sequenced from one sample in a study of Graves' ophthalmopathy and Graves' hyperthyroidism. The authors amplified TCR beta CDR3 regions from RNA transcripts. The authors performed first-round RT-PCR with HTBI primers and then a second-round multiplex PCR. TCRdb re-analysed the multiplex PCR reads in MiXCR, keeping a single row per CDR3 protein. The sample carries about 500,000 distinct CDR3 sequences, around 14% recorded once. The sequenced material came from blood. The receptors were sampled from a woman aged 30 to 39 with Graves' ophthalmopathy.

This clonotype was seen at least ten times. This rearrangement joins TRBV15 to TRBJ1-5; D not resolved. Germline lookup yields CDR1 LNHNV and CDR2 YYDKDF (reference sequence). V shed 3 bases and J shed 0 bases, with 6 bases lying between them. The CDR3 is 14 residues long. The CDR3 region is CATSSSISNQPQHF. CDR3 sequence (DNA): TGTGCCACCAGCAGTTCTATTAGCAATCAGCCCCAGCATTTT.

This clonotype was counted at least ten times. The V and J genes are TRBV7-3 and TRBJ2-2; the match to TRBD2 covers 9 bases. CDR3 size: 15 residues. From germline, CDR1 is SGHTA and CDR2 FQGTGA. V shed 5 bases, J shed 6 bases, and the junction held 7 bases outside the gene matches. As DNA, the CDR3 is TGTGCCAGCAGCCCAGGGACTAGCTGGTCCGGGGAGCTGTTTTTT. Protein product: CASSPGTSWSGELFF.

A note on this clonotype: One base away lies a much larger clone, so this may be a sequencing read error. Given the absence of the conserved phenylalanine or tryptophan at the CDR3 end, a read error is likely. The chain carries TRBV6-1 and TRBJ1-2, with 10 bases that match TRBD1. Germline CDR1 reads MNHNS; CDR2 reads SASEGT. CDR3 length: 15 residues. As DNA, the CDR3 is TGTGCCAGCAGGGAAGCCGGGACAGGGGACTATGGCTACACCGTC. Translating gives CASREAGTGDYGYTV.

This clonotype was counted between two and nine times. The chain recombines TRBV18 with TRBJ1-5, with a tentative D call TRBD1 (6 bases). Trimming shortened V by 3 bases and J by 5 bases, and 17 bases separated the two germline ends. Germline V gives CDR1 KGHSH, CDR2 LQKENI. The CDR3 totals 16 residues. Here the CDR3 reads CASSPLAAGDHQPQHF. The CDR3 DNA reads TGTGCCAGCTCACCTCTCGCGGCAGGGGACCATCAGCCCCAGCATTTT.

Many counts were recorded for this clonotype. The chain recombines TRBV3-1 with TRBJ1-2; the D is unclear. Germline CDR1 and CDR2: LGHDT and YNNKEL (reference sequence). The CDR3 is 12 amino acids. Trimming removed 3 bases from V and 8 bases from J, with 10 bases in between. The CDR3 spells CASSQNQGGYTF. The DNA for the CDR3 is TGTGCCAGCAGCCAGAACCAAGGGGGCTACACCTTC.

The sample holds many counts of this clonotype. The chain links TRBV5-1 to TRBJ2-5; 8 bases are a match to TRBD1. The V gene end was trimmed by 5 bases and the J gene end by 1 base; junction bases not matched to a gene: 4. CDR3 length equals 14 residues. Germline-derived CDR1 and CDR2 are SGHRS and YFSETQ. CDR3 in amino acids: CASRRGQVQETQYF. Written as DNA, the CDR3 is TGCGCCAGCAGACGGGGACAGGTCCAAGAGACCCAGTACTTC. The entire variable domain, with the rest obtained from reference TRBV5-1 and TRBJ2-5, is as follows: KAGVTQTPRYLIKTRGQQVTLSCSPISGHRSVSWYQQTPGQGLQFLFEYFSETQRNKGNFPGRFSGRQFSNSRSEMNVSTLELGDSALYLCASRRGQVQETQYFGPGTRLLVL.

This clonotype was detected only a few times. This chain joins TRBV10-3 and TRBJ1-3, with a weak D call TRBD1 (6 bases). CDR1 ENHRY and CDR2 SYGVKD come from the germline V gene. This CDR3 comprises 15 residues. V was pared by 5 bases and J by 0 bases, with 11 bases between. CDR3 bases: TGTGCCATCAGTAGCGACAGGAGCTCTGGAAACACCATATATTTT. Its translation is CAISSDRSSGNTIYF.

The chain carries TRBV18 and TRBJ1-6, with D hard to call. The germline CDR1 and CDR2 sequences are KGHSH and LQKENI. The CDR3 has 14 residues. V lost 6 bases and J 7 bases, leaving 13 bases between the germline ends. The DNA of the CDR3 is TGTGCCAGCTCCGAGAGCCGAGGGAATTCACCCCTCCACTTT. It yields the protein CASSESRGNSPLHF.

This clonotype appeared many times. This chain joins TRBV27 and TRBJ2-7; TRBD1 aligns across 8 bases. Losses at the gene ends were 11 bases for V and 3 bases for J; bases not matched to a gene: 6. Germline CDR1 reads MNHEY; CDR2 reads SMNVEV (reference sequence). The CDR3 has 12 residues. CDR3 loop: CAVQGANYEQYF. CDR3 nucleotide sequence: TGTGCCGTTCAGGGGGCAAACTACGAGCAGTACTTC.

CDR3 amino acids: CASSKMTGGRTGYTF. The CDR3 bases are TGTGCCAGCAGCAAAATGACAGGGGGGCGAACTGGCTACACCTTC. This chain links TRBV6-1 with TRBJ1-2; 9 nucleotides match TRBD1. Losses at the gene ends were 6 bases for V and 7 bases for J; bases not matched to a gene: 12. CDR1 is MNHNS, CDR2 SASEGT, per germline. The CDR3 extends over 15 amino acids.

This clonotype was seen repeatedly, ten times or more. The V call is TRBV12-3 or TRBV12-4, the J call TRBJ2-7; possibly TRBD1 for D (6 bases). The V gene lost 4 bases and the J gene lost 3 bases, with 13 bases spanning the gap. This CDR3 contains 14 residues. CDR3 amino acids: CASSSNMDSYEQYF. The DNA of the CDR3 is TGTGCCAGCAGTTCAAACATGGACAGCTACGAGCAGTACTTC.

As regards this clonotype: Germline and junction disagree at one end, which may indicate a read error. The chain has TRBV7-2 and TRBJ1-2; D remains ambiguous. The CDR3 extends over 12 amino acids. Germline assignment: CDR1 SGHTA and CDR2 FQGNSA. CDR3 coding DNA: TGTGCTAGCAGGTTTTCGTCGTATGGCTACACCTTC. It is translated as CASRFSSYGYTF.

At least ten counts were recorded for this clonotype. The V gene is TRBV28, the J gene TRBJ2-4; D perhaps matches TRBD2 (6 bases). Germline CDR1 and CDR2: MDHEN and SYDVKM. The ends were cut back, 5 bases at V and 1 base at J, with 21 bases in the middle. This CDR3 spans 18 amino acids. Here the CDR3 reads CASSRNGRGSLAKNIQYF. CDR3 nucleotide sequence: TGTGCCAGCAGTCGCAACGGGCGGGGCTCGCTGGCCAAAAACATTCAGTACTTC. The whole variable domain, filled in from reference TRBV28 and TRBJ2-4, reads DVKVTQSSRYLVKRTGEKVFLECVQDMDHENMFWYRQDPGLGLRLIYFSYDVKMKEKGDIPEGYSVSREKKERFSLILESASTNQTSMYLCASSRNGRGSLAKNIQYFGAGTRLSVL.

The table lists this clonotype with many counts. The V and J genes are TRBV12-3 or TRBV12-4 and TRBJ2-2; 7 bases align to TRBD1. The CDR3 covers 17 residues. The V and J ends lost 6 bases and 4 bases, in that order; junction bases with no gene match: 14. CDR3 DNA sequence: TGTGCCAGCAGCCCATTCAGACAGGGCGACATCACCGGGGAGCTGTTTTTT. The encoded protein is CASSPFRQGDITGELFF.

The CDR3 region is CASSLEGAQANPLHF. The CDR3 coding sequence is TGTGCCAGCAGCTTGGAAGGGGCACAGGCCAACCCCCTCCACTTT. The chain uses TRBV5-4 and TRBJ1-6, with D possibly TRBD1 on 5 matching bases. Germline CDR1 reads SGHNT; CDR2 reads YYREEE (reference sequence). The CDR3 spans 15 residues. Trimming stripped 0 bases from V and 13 bases from J, with 17 bases between.

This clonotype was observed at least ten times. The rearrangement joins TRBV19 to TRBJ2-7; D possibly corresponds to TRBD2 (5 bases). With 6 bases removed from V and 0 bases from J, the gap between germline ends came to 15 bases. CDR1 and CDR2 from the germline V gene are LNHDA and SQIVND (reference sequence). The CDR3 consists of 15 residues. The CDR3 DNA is TGTGCCAGTAGGGTTCGGGGAGCGACCTCCTACGAGCAGTACTTC. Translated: CASRVRGATSYEQYF.

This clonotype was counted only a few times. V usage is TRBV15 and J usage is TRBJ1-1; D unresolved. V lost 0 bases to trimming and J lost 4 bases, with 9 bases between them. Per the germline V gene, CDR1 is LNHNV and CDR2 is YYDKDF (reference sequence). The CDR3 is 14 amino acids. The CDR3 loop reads CATSRDWIGTEAFF. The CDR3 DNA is TGTGCCACCAGCAGAGATTGGATCGGCACTGAAGCTTTCTTT.

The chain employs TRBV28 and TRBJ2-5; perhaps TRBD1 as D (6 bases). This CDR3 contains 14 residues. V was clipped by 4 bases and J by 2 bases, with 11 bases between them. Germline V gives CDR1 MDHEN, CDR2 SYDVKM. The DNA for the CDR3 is TGTGCCAGCAGTTCGGACAGTATTCAAGAGACCCAGTACTTC. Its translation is CASSSDSIQETQYF. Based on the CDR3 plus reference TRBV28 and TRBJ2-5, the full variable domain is DVKVTQSSRYLVKRTGEKVFLECVQDMDHENMFWYRQDPGLGLRLIYFSYDVKMKEKGDIPEGYSVSREKKERFSLILESASTNQTSMYLCASSSDSIQETQYFGPGTRLLVL.

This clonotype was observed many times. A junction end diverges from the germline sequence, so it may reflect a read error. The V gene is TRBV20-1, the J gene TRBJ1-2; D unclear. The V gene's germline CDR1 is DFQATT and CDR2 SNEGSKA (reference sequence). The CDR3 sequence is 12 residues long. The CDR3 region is CSATDGNYGCTF. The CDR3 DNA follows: TGCAGTGCTACCGACGGCAACTATGGCTGCACCTTC.